This T cell receptor beta chain was captured by sequencing in a study of spatial heterogeneity in lung cancer. Study information: Correlation of TCR transcript counts in tumor regions with a T cell module score from matched bulk RNA-seq was strong.

On this clonotype: Its antigen is unidentified.

General study findings and limits: Counts of expanded alpha and beta TCRs within tumors tracked the tumor nonsynonymous mutation count. Beta chains had about 12% coverage of tumor T cells, and alpha chains had roughly 7%.

Indicated time point: sample taken at primary tumor resection. Some 72 TRACERx patients with early, untreated non-small cell lung cancer donated samples. TCRdb ran MiXCR on the 5' RACE reads and lists one entry per CDR3 protein. The sample records 1,600 or so distinct CDR3 sequences, 10% to 15% being singletons. Trimming shortened V by 3 bases and J by 1 base, and 11 bases separated the two germline ends. CDR1 is KGHSH and CDR2 is LQKENI in the germline V gene. The CDR3 is made up of 15 amino acids. The sequencing used lung tumor tissue, collected at surgery. The clonotype comes from a male donor with early-stage non-small cell lung cancer. The gene calls are TRBV18 and TRBJ2-3; TRBD1 is a possible D gene (5 bases). Here the CDR3 reads CASSPAGLGTDTQYF. CDR3 nucleotide sequence: TGTGCCAGCTCACCGGCAGGGTTGGGCACAGATACGCAGTATTTT.